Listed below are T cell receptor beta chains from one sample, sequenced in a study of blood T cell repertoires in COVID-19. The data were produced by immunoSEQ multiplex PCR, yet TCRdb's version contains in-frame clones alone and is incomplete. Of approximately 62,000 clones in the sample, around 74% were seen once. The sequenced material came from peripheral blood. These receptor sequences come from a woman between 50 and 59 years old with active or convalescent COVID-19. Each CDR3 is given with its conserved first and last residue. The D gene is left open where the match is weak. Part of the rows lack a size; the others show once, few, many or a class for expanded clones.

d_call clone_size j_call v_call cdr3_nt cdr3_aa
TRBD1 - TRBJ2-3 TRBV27 TGTGCCAGCAGTTTATACAGGGGGAGGGATACGCAGTATTTT CASSLYRGRDTQYF
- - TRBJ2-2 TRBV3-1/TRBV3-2 TGTGCCAGCAGCCAAGAGCGGGCGGACACCGGGGAGCTGTTTTTT CASSQERADTGELFF
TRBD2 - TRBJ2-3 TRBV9 TGTGCCAGCAGCGGACCCCCGAGCGGGAAGGTGACAGATACGCAGTATTTT CASSGPPSGKVTDTQYF
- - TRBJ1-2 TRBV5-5 TGTGCCAGCAGCCCTGGTAGGCGCAGGGAAGATGGCTACACCTTC CASSPGRRREDGYTF
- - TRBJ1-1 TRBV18 TGTGCCAGCTCACCTCGGTCAGGGGTCACTGAAGCTTTCTTT CASSPRSGVTEAFF
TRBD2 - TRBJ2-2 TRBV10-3 TGTGCCATCAGGGTAGCGGGAGGCGGTACCGGGGAGCTGTTTTTT CAIRVAGGGTGELFF
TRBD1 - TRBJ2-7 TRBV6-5 TGTGCCAGCAGCCGCCGGGACAGGGAGTTCGAGCAGTACTTC CASSRRDREFEQYF
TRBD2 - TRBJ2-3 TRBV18 TGTGCCAGCTCACCACCGGCTAGCGGGGCCGGTACGCAGTATTTT CASSPPASGAGTQYF
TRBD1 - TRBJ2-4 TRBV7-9 TGTGCCAGCAGCCTGGAGACAGGGATCCCTTACTTC CASSLETGIPYF
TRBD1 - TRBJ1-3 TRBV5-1 TGCGCCAGCAGCTTGGGACAGGGACTTGGAAACACCATATATTTT CASSLGQGLGNTIYF
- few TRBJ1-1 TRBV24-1 TGTGCCACCAGTGAAACAGGGAACCAGAACACTGAAGCTTTCTTT CATSETGNQNTEAFF
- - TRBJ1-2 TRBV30 TGTGCCTGGAGGGCACAGGGCCGAGGCTATGGCTACACCTTC CAWRAQGRGYGYTF
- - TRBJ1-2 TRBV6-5 TGTGCCAGCAGAGAGCTCGCGTCCCGATATGGCTACACCTTC CASRELASRYGYTF
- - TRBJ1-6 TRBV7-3 TGTGCCAGCAGCCCCGTACCAGGTTTCGATTCACCCCTCCACTTT CASSPVPGFDSPLHF
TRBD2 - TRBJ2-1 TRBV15 TGTGCCACCAGCTCCAGCGCGGGAGTAGGGTACAATGAGCAGTTCTTC CATSSSAGVGYNEQFF
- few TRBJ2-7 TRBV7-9 TGTGCCAGCAGCTTATCCTACTACGAGCAGTACTTC CASSLSYYEQYF
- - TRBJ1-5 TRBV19 TGTGCCAGTAGTACACGGGGTCGCGGGGTTAGCAATCAGCCCCAGCATTTT CASSTRGRGVSNQPQHF
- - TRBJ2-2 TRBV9 TGTGCCAGCAGCGTCCTACCGGGCTACGGGAGCCCCGGGACCGGGGAGCTGTTTTTT CASSVLPGYGSPGTGELFF
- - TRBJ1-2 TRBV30 TGTGCCTGGAGTGTACAGGTTTGGGGTAGCTACACCTTC CAWSVQVWGSYTF
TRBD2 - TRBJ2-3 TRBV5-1 TGCGCCAGCAGCTTGGCCACTAGCGGGAGGGCCCGGGGCACAGATACGCAGTATTTT CASSLATSGRARGTDTQYF
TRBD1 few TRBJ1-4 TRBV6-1 TGTGCCAGCAGTGATCTACAGGGGGTAGAGGAAAAACTGTTTTTT CASSDLQGVEEKLFF
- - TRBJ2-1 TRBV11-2 TGTGCCAGCAGCTTGGACGGGGATGCCGGTGAGCAGTTCTTC CASSLDGDAGEQFF
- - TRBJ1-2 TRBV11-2 TGTGCCAGCAGCACAGGGACGGCCCTCTATGGCTACACCTTC CASSTGTALYGYTF
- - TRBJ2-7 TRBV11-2 TGTGCCAGCAGCCCTAAATTCGAGCAGTACTTC CASSPKFEQYF
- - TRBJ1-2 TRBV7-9 TGTGCCAGCAGCTTAGCGGTACTCTATGGCTACACCTTC CASSLAVLYGYTF
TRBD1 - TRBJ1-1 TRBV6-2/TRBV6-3 TGTGCCAGCAGCCGCCGGACAGGGGAGGGAGCTTTCTTT CASSRRTGEGAFF
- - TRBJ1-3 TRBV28 TGTGCCAGTCGAGGGGGTACTGGAAACACCATATATTTT CASRGGTGNTIYF
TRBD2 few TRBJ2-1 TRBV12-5 TGTGCTAGTGGCGCCTGGGGGGGGTGGCAGTTCTTC CASGAWGGWQFF
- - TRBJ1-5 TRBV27 TGTGCCAGCAGTTTATCGAGACATCGCGATCAGCCCCAGCATTTT CASSLSRHRDQPQHF
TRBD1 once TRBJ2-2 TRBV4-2 TGTGCCAGCAGCCGTCCGGGACAGGGGGCCACCGGGGAGCTGTTTTTT CASSRPGQGATGELFF
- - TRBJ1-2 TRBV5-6 TGTGCCAGCAGTCCCCGGGGACAAACTCCTGGCTACACCTTC CASSPRGQTPGYTF
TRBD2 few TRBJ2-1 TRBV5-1 TGCGCCAGCAGCTTTACTAGCGGTAGCTCCTACAATGAGCAGTTCTTC CASSFTSGSSYNEQFF
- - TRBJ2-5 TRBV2 TGTGCCAGCAGTGTCCAGCGAGTCCGGCCCCAGTACTTC CASSVQRVRPQYF
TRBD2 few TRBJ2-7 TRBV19 TGTGCCAGTAGTATAGCAGCGGGAGCCTCCTACGAGCAGTACTTC CASSIAAGASYEQYF
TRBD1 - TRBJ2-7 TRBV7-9 TGTGCCAGCAGCGCCCGGGACAGGGGGAAGTACGAGCAGTACTTC CASSARDRGKYEQYF
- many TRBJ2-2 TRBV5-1 TGCGCCAGTGAGCGCGCCGCGAACACCGGGGAGCTGTTTTTT CASERAANTGELFF
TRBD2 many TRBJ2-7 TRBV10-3 TGTGCCATCAGTGAGGGACTAGCGGACCACTCCTACGAGCAGTACTTC CAISEGLADHSYEQYF
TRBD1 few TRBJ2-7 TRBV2 TGTGCCAGCAGTGCAGGGGGCCCCTACGAGCAGTACTTC CASSAGGPYEQYF
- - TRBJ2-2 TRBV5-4 TGTGCCAGCAGTCTAGGGGGGAACACCGGGGAGCTGTTTTTT CASSLGGNTGELFF
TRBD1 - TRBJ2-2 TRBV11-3 TGTGCCAGCAGCGTCACAGGGGCCGACACCGGGGAGCTGTTTTTT CASSVTGADTGELFF
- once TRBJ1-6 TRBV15 TGTGCCACCACCATAAACTACCAGGGGAATTCACCCCTCCACTTT CATTINYQGNSPLHF
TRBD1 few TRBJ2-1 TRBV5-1 TGCGCCAGCAGCTTCAGGGACAGTACTTACAATGAGCAGTTCTTC CASSFRDSTYNEQFF
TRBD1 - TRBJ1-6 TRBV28 TGTGCCAGCAGTTTTCAACAGGGGGTTCGAAATTCACCCCTCCACTTT CASSFQQGVRNSPLHF
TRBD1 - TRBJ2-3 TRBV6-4 TGTGCCAGCAGTTTCACCGGGACAGGGGATAATACGCAGTATTTT CASSFTGTGDNTQYF
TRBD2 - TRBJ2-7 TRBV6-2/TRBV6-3 TGTGCCAGCAGTTACTCCCCTAGACTAGCGGGAGGAACCTACGAGCAGTACTTC CASSYSPRLAGGTYEQYF
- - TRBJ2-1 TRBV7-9 TGTGCCAGCAGCTGGGGATTCGGACAGCGCAGTGAGCAGTTCTTC CASSWGFGQRSEQFF
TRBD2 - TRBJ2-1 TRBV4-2 TGTGCCAGCAGCCACGGGAGGCTAGCGGGAGACAGGTATGAGCAGTTCTTC CASSHGRLAGDRYEQFF
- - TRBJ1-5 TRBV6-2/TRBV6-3 TGTGCCAGCAGTTACTCGAGGCAGGGCGGTAATCAGCCCCAGCATTTT CASSYSRQGGNQPQHF
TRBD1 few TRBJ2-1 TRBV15 TGTGCCACCAGCGGGGGCCGGGACAGGGTTAACAATGAGCAGTTCTTC CATSGGRDRVNNEQFF
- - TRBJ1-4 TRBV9 TGTGCCAGCAGCCCCCGCGGAGTCGGGGGGCGGACTAATGAAAAACTGTTTTTT CASSPRGVGGRTNEKLFF